The clone carrying this TCR beta chain was detected a few times. This sample was taken from a study of response to subunit inactivated influenza vaccine. TCRdb re-derived calls from the RT-PCR reads in MiXCR, one entry per CDR3 protein. The sample lists 430,000 or so distinct CDR3 sequences, about a tenth occurring once. Germline lookup yields CDR1 LGHNA and CDR2 YNFKEQ. V lost 4 bases to trimming and J lost 5 bases, with 12 bases between them. The CDR3 length is 13 residues. The gene calls are TRBV4-2 and TRBJ2-7; D possibly corresponds to TRBD2 (7 bases). This specimen consisted of PBMCs from blood, obtained roughly 46 days after vaccination. The sequence derives from a man aged 50 to 60 who received an inactivated influenza vaccine. The CDR3 loop is CASSPLGGHEQYF. CDR3 coding DNA: TGTGCCAGCAGCCCCTTGGGGGGGCACGAGCAGTACTTC.